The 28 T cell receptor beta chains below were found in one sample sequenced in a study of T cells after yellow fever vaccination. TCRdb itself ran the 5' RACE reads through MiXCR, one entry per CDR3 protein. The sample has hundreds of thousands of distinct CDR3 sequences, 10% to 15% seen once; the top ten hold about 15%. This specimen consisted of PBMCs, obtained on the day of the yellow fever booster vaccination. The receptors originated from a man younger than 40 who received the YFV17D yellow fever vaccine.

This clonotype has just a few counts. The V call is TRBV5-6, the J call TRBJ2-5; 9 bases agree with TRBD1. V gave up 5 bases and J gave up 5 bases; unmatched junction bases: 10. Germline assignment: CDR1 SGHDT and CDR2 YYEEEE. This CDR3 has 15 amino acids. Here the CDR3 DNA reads TGTGCCAGCAGGGGGGACAGGGTGATGTCGGAGACCCAGTACTTC. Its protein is CASRGDRVMSETQYF.

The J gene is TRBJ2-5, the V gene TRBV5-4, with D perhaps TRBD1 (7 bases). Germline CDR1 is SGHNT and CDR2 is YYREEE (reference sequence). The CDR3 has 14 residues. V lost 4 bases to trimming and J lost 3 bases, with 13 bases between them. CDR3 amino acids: CASSQGGTEETQYF. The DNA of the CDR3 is TGTGCCAGCAGCCAGGGCGGGACAGAAGAGACCCAGTACTTC.

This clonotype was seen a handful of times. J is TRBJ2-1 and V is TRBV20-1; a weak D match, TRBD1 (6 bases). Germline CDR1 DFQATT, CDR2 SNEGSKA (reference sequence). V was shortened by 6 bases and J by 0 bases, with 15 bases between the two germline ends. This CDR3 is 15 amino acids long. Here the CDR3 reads CSARSGESSYNEQFF. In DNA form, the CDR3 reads TGCAGTGCCCGGTCAGGGGAGAGCTCCTACAATGAGCAGTTCTTC.

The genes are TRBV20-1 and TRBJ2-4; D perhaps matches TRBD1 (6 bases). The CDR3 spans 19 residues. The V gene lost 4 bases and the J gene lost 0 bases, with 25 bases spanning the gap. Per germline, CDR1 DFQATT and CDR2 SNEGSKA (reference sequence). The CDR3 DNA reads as TGCAGTGCTACCCGAGACCGGGACACCAAAAAAGAAGCCAAAAACATTCAGTACTTC. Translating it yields CSATRDRDTKKEAKNIQYF.

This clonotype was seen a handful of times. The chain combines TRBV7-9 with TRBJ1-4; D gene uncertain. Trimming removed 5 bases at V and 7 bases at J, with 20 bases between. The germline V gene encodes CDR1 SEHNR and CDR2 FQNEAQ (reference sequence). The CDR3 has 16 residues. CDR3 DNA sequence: TGTGCCAGCAGCCCAAGACGGAGGGAGCCTACTGAAAAACTGTTTTTT. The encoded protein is CASSPRRREPTEKLFF.

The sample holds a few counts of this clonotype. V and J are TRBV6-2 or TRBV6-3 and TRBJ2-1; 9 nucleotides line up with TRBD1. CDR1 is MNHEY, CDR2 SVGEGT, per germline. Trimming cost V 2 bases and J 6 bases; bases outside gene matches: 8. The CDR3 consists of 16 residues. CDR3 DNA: TGTGCCAGCAGTTACGATAAGGGACAGGGTGGCAATGAGCAGTTCTTC. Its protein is CASSYDKGQGGNEQFF.

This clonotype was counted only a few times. The CDR3 DNA follows: TGTGCCGCAGGGCTGGGAACCGGGGAGCTGTTTTTT. It codes for CAAGLGTGELFF. The rearrangement joins TRBV7-7 to TRBJ2-2, with a tentative D call TRBD1 (5 bases). The length of the CDR3 is 12 residues. The germline gives CDR1 SSHAT, CDR2 FNYEAQ (reference sequence). The ends were cut back, 11 bases at V and 5 bases at J, with 12 bases in the middle.

CDR3 bases: TGTGCCAGCAGCTTAGCAGCTTACCACGAGCAGTACTTC. This encodes CASSLAAYHEQYF. V and J are TRBV7-2 and TRBJ2-7; unclear D gene. The germline V gene has CDR1 SGHTA and CDR2 FQGNSA. The CDR3 runs to 13 residues. Trimming removed 0 bases from V and 5 bases from J, with 8 bases in between.

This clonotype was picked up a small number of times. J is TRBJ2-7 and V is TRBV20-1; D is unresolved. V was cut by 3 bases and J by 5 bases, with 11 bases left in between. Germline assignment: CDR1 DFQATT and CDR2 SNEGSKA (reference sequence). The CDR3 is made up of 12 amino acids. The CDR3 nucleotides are TGCAGTGCTAGGTGGGGTTTTGACGAGCAGTACTTC. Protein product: CSARWGFDEQYF.

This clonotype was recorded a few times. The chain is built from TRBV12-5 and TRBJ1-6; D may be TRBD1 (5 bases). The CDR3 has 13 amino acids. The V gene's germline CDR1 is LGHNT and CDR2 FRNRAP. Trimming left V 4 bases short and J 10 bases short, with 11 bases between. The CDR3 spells CASGSLEGSPLHF. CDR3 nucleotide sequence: TGTGCTAGTGGTTCCCTCGAGGGGTCACCCCTCCACTTT.

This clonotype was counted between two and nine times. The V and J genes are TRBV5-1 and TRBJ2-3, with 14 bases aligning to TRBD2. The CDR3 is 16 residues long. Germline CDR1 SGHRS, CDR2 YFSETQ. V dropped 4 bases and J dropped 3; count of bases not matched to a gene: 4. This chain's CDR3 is CASSPRTSGRTDTQYF. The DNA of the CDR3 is TGCGCCAGCAGCCCGAGGACTAGCGGGAGGACAGATACGCAGTATTTT.

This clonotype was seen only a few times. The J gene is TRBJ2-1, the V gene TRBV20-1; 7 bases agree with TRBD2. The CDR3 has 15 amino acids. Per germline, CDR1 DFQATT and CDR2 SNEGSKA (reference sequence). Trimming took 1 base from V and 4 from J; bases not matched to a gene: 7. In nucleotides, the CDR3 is TGCAGTGCTAGAGCGTTCGGGGAGGGGTACAATGAGCAGTTCTTC. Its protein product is CSARAFGEGYNEQFF.

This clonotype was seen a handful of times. CDR3 nucleotide sequence: TGCAGCGTTTTGGGACTAGCGGGAGTTGGCGAGCAGTACTTC. Its translation: CSVLGLAGVGEQYF. The chain has TRBV29-1 and TRBJ2-7; 14 bases map to TRBD2. The CDR3 contains 14 residues. Germline CDR1 is SQVTM and CDR2 is ANQGSEA. J lost 6 bases, V lost 5 bases, and 6 bases had no gene match.

Here the CDR3 reads CASSLRGTGSSYNEQFF. For the CDR3, the DNA is TGCGCCAGCAGCTTACGCGGGACGGGAAGCTCCTACAATGAGCAGTTCTTC. The chain couples TRBV5-1 to TRBJ2-1, with D perhaps TRBD2 (6 bases). The germline CDR1 and CDR2 sequences are SGHRS and YFSETQ. Deletions cut 2 bases from V and 0 bases from J, with 15 bases between. The CDR3 has 17 residues.

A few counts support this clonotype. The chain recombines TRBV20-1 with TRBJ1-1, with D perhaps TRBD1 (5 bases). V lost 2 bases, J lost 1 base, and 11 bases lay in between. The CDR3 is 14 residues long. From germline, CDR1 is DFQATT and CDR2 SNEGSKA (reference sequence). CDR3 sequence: CSARSWTPNTEAFF. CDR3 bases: TGCAGTGCTAGATCGTGGACACCGAACACTGAAGCTTTCTTT.

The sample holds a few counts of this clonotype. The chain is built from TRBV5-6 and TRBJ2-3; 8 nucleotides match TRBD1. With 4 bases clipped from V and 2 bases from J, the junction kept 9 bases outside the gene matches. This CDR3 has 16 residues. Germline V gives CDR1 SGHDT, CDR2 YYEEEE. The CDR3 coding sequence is TGTGCCAGCAGCGACACACTGGACAGGGCCACAGATACGCAGTATTTT. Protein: CASSDTLDRATDTQYF.

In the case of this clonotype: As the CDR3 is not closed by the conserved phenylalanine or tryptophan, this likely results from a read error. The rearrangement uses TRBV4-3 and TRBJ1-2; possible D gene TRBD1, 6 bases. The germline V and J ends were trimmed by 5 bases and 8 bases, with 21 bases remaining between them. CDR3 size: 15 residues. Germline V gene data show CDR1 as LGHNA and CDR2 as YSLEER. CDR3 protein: CASSEQRTGLQGYTC. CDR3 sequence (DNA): TGCGCCAGCAGCGAACAAAGAACAGGGCTTCAGGGCTACACCTGC.

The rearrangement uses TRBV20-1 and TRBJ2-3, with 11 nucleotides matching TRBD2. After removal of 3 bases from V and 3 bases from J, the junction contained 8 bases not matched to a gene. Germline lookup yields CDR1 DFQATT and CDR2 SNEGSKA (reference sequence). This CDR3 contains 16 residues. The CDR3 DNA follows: TGCAGTGCTAGTGGGTTAGCGGGAGGGAGGACAGATACGCAGTATTTT. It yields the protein CSASGLAGGRTDTQYF.

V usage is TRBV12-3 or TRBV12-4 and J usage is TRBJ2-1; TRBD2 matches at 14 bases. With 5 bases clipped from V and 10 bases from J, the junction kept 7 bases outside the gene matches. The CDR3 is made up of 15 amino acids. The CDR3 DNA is TGTGCCAGCAGTATGCCCGGGACTAGCGGGAGAGAGCAGTTCTTC. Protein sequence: CASSMPGTSGREQFF.

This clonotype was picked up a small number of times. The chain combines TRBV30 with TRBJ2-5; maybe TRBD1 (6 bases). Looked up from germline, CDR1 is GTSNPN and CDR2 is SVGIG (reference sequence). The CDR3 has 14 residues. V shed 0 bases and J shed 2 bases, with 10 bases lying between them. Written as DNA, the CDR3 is TGTGCCTGGAGTGTATGGGGGCAGCAAGAGACCCAGTACTTC. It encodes CAWSVWGQQETQYF.

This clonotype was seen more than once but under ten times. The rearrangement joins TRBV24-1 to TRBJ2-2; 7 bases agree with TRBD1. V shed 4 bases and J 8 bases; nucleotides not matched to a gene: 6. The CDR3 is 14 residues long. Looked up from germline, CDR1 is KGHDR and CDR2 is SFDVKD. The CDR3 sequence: CATSDLDREGELFF. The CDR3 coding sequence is TGTGCCACCAGTGACCTAGACAGGGAAGGGGAGCTGTTTTTT.

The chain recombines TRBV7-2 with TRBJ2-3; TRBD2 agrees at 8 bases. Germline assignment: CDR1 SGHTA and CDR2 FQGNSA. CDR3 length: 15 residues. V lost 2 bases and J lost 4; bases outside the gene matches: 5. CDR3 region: CASSLLLAASDTQYF. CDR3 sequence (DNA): TGTGCCAGCAGCTTATTACTAGCGGCCTCAGATACGCAGTATTTT.

The CDR3 coding sequence is TGTGCCAGCAGCTCCGGTTCGGGACAGGGCTACAATGAGCAGTTCTTC. It codes for CASSSGSGQGYNEQFF. This sequence joins TRBV11-3 and TRBJ2-1; 9 positions agree with TRBD1. J was trimmed by 3 bases and V by 4 bases; bases with no gene match: 7. CDR1 and CDR2 from the germline V gene are SGHNT and YENEEA. There are 16 residues in the CDR3.

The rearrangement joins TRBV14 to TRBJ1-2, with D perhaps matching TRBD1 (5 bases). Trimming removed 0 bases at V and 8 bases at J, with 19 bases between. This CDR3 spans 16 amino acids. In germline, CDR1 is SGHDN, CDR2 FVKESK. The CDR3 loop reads CASSQDQGYRSGGYTF. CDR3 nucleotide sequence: TGTGCCAGCAGCCAAGATCAGGGTTATAGGTCGGGAGGCTACACCTTC. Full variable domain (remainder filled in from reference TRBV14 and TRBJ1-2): EAGVTQFPSHSVIEKGQTVTLRCDPISGHDNLYWYRRVMGKEIKFLLHFVKESKQDESGMPNNRFLAERTGGTYSTLKVQPAELEDSGVYFCASSQDQGYRSGGYTFGSGTRLTVV.

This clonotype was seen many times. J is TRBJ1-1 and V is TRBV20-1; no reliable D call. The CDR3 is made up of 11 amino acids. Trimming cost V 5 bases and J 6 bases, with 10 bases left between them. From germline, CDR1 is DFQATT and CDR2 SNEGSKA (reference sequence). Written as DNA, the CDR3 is TGCAGTGCTGGGCCCGGGCCTGAAGCTTTCTTT. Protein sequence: CSAGPGPEAFF.

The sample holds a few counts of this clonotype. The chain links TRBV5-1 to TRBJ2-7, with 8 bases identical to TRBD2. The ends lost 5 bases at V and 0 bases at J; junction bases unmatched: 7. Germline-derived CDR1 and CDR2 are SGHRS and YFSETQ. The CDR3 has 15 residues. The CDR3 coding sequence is TGCGCCAGCAGAAGCAGCGGGGGTAGCTCCTACGAGCAGTACTTC. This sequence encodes CASRSSGGSSYEQYF.

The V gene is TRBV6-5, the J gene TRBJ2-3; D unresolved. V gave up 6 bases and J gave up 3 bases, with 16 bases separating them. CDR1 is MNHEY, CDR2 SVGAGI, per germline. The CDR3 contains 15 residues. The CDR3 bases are TGTGCCAGCAGCTCACTCCTGCTGGGGACAGATACGCAGTATTTT. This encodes CASSSLLLGTDTQYF.

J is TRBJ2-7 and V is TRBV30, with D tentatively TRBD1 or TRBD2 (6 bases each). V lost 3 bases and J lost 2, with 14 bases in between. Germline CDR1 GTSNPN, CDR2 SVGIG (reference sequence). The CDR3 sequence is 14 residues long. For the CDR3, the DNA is TGTGCCTGGAGAGGGGGGTTTTCAACCTACGAGCAGTACTTC. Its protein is CAWRGGFSTYEQYF.